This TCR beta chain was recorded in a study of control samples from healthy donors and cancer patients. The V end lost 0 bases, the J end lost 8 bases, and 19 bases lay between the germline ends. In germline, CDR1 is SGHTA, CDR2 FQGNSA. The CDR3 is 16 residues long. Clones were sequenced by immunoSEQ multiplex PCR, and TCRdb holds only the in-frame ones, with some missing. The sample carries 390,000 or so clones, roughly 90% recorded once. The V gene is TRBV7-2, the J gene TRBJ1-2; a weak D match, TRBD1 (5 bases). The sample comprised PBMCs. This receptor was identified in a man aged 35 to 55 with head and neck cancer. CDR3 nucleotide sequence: TGTGCCAGCAGCTTAGCGGCGGCAGGGCAAGTTAACGGCTACACCTTC. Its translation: CASSLAAAGQVNGYTF. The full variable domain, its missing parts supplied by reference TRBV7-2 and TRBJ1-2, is GAGVSQSPSNKVTEKGKDVELRCDPISGHTALYWYRQSLGQGLEFLIYFQGNSAPDKSGLPSDRFSAERTGGSVSTLTIQRTQQEDSAVYLCASSLAAAGQVNGYTFGSGTRLTVV.